Shown below are 29 T cell receptor beta chains from a single sample sequenced in a study of patients and donors after allogeneic stem cell transplantation. TCRdb processed the RT-PCR reads anew with MiXCR; each CDR3 protein has one entry. This sample has roughly 940,000 distinct CDR3 sequences, with approximately 18% found just once. Sample: blood, either unsorted or a sorted T cell fraction (not recorded which). Receptors originate from a human donor who was either an allogeneic HSCT recipient or a stem cell or donor lymphocyte infusion donor (not recorded which). It is not recorded whose cells these are; they may come from a transplant donor.

This clonotype was detected a few times. The junction differs from germline at one of its ends, possibly a read error. V usage is TRBV20-1 and J usage is TRBJ2-3; 7 positions agree with TRBD1. The CDR3 runs 13 residues. CDR1 DFQATT and CDR2 SNEGSKA come from the germline V gene (reference sequence). The CDR3 protein is CSAREGAGDTQYF. In DNA, the CDR3 is TGCAGTGCAAGAGAGGGGGCAGGAGATACGCAGTATTTT.

V is TRBV20-1 and J is TRBJ1-3; no reliable D call. CDR3 length: 14 residues. V lost 4 bases and J 2 bases, leaving 12 bases between the germline ends. Germline V CDR1 and CDR2: DFQATT, SNEGSKA (reference sequence). This CDR3 is CSATRGWAGNTIYF. The CDR3 coding sequence is TGCAGTGCTACGCGAGGTTGGGCTGGAAACACCATATATTTT.

This clonotype came up a few times. V gene TRBV9 combines with J gene TRBJ2-2; D may be TRBD2 (5 bases). Trimming pared 4 bases from V and 6 bases from J, leaving 10 bases between. The germline V gene encodes CDR1 SGDLS and CDR2 YYNGEE. This CDR3 region has 13 residues. The CDR3 nucleotides read TGTGCCAGCAGCCCCGGGGATCCCGGGGAGCTGTTTTTT. Translated, it gives CASSPGDPGELFF. Full variable domain (missing parts from reference TRBV9 and TRBJ2-2): DSGVTQTPKHLITATGQRVTLRCSPRSGDLSVYWYQQSLDQGLQFLIQYYNGEERAKGNILERFSAQQFPDLHSELNLSSLELGDSALYFCASSPGDPGELFFGEGSRLTVL.

CDR3 coding DNA: TGTGCCAGCAGCGGCCGGGACAGGGGTCTTAACGAGCAGTACTTC. Translated: CASSGRDRGLNEQYF. The genes are TRBV7-2 and TRBJ2-7; 10 bases agree with TRBD1. Trimming cost V 5 bases and J 5 bases; bases outside gene matches: 9. Looked up from germline, CDR1 is SGHTA and CDR2 is FQGNSA. CDR3 length: 15 residues.

This clonotype was picked up many times. CDR3 residues: CASSLARDSPLHF. The CDR3 DNA is TGTGCCAGCAGTTTGGCCAGGGATTCACCCCTCCACTTT. This chain joins TRBV12-3 or TRBV12-4 and TRBJ1-6, with D possibly TRBD1 on 5 matching bases. V was shortened by 3 bases and J by 8 bases, with 8 bases between the two germline ends. This CDR3 has 13 amino acids.

In its sample, this clonotype was seen a few times. The chain is built from TRBV20-1 and TRBJ2-1, with 10 bases matching TRBD2. This CDR3 is built from 16 residues. V gave up 5 bases and J gave up 0 bases; unmatched junction bases: 7. In germline, CDR1 is DFQATT, CDR2 SNEGSKA (reference sequence). The CDR3 nucleotides are TGCAGTGCTGGATCTAGCGGGAGACCCTCCTACAATGAGCAGTTCTTC. Amino acids: CSAGSSGRPSYNEQFF.

This rearrangement joins TRBV5-1 to TRBJ2-1; 8 nucleotides line up with TRBD1. This CDR3 contains 14 residues. Germline trimming cut 2 bases from V and 6 bases from J; bases unmatched to any gene: 4. Germline lookup yields CDR1 SGHRS and CDR2 YFSETQ. The chain's CDR3 is CASSFGTGVNEQFF. The CDR3 DNA sequence: TGCGCCAGCAGCTTCGGGACAGGAGTCAATGAGCAGTTCTTC.

The rearrangement links TRBV11-3 to TRBJ2-4, with a possible D match to TRBD1 (6 bases). The CDR3 has 13 residues. CDR1 SGHNT and CDR2 YENEEA come from the germline V gene. Trimming cost V 5 bases and J 9 bases, with 14 bases left between them. CDR3 sequence: CASSRDRPGIQYF. The CDR3 coding sequence is TGTGCCAGCAGCCGAGACAGGCCGGGCATTCAGTACTTC. Full variable domain (missing parts from reference TRBV11-3 and TRBJ2-4): EAGVVQSPRYKIIEKKQPVAFWCNPISGHNTLYWYLQNLGQGPELLIRYENEEAVDDSQLPKDRFSAERLKGVDSTLKIQPAELGDSAVYLCASSRDRPGIQYFGAGTRLSVL.

This clonotype was found a few times. J is TRBJ2-5 and V is TRBV24-1; tentatively, D is TRBD2 (5 bases). V shed 2 bases and J shed 10 bases, with 16 bases lying between them. Germline values: CDR1 KGHDR, CDR2 SFDVKD. The CDR3 has 14 amino acids. CDR3 in amino acids: CATSDSRAPAGQYF. The CDR3 DNA follows: TGTGCCACCAGTGATTCGAGGGCCCCCGCAGGCCAGTACTTC.

This clonotype has only a few counts. The rearrangement joins TRBV7-2 to TRBJ2-2; the match to TRBD1 covers 7 bases. This CDR3 has 15 amino acids. CDR1 and CDR2 (germline): SGHTA, FQGNSA. With V trimmed by 6 bases and J by 6 bases, 10 bases remained unmatched. As DNA, the CDR3 is TGTGCCAGCAGTTTGACAGGGAAGGAGCCCGGGGAGCTGTTTTTT. It yields the protein CASSLTGKEPGELFF.

The genes are TRBV6-1 and TRBJ1-2; 8 nucleotides match TRBD1. The V gene's germline CDR1 is MNHNS and CDR2 SASEGT. Germline trimming cut 4 bases from V and 5 bases from J; bases unmatched to any gene: 6. The CDR3 loop spans 14 amino acids. For the CDR3, the DNA is TGTGCCAGCAGTGCCCCGGGACAGGTTTATGGCTACACCTTC. Its protein product is CASSAPGQVYGYTF.

Only a few counts were recorded for this clonotype. This rearrangement joins TRBV5-5 to TRBJ2-3; TRBD2 matches at 11 bases. The CDR3 contains 16 residues. Trimming cost V 5 bases and J 5 bases; bases outside gene matches: 10. CDR1 and CDR2 from the germline V gene are SGHKS and YYEKEE (reference sequence). DNA for the CDR3: TGTGCCAGCAGTCCTAGGCGACTAGCGGGATTAGATACGCAGTATTTT. Protein product: CASSPRRLAGLDTQYF.

As DNA, the CDR3 is TGTGCCAGCAGACGACAGATCAATCAGCCCCAGCATTTT. Translating it yields CASRRQINQPQHF. The chain is built from TRBV2 and TRBJ1-5; perhaps TRBD1 as D (5 bases). V was pared by 6 bases and J by 3 bases, with 9 bases between. The CDR3 has 13 amino acids. Germline values: CDR1 SNHLY, CDR2 FYNNEI.

V usage is TRBV6-2 or TRBV6-3 and J usage is TRBJ1-1, with D possibly TRBD1 on 5 matching bases. Germline V gene lookup returns CDR1 MNHEY and CDR2 SVGEGT. The CDR3 contains 14 residues. Trimming cost V 0 bases and J 7 bases, with 12 bases left between them. CDR3 residues: CASSYSGAGGEAFF. CDR3 nucleotides: TGTGCCAGCAGTTACTCAGGGGCCGGTGGTGAAGCTTTCTTT.

Only a few counts were recorded for this clonotype. The rearrangement links TRBV6-5 to TRBJ2-1; 8 bases fit TRBD2. Germline trimming cut 2 bases from V and 3 bases from J; bases unmatched to any gene: 15. Germline V CDR1 and CDR2: MNHEY, SVGAGI. The CDR3 extends over 19 amino acids. The CDR3 reads CASSYAFGAAGGLYNEQFF. CDR3 DNA: TGTGCCAGCAGTTACGCGTTTGGGGCGGCGGGAGGTCTCTACAATGAGCAGTTCTTC.

This clonotype was counted ten times or more. This chain joins TRBV12-3 or TRBV12-4 and TRBJ1-1; D might be TRBD1 (6 bases). V was trimmed by 8 bases and J by 1 base, leaving 11 bases between them. The CDR3 totals 13 residues. The CDR3 loop is CASRPQGNTEAFF. The CDR3 DNA reads TGTGCCAGCCGACCACAGGGGAACACTGAAGCTTTCTTT.

The chain recombines TRBV29-1 with TRBJ2-7, with a weak D call TRBD2 (6 bases). The length of the CDR3 is 13 residues. Per germline, CDR1 SQVTM and CDR2 ANQGSEA. The ends were cut back, 6 bases at V and 4 bases at J, with 16 bases in the middle. CDR3 loop: CSVENLGGYEQYF. DNA of the CDR3: TGCAGCGTGGAAAATCTCGGGGGATACGAGCAGTACTTC.

The rearrangement links TRBV24-1 to TRBJ2-2, with 7 nucleotides matching TRBD1. Germline V gene data show CDR1 as KGHDR and CDR2 as SFDVKD. J was trimmed by 5 bases and V by 11 bases; bases with no gene match: 7. The CDR3 has 13 residues. The CDR3 bases are TGTGCCAACGACAGGGCCGAAACCGGGGAGCTGTTTTTT. This sequence encodes CANDRAETGELFF.

This chain connects TRBV30 to TRBJ2-7; TRBD2 aligns across 13 bases. The V segment lost 0 bases and the J segment 3 bases; nucleotides outside the gene matches: 8. In germline, CDR1 is GTSNPN, CDR2 SVGIG (reference sequence). The CDR3 sequence is 17 residues long. As DNA, the CDR3 is TGTGCCTGGAGTGTAACTAGCGGGAGGGCTAATTTCTACGAGCAGTACTTC. Residues: CAWSVTSGRANFYEQYF.

This sequence joins TRBV10-3 and TRBJ1-2; TRBD1 is a possible D gene (5 bases). Germline loops: CDR1 ENHRY, CDR2 SYGVKD. The CDR3 has 14 residues. V was trimmed by 6 bases and J by 6 bases, leaving 17 bases between them. DNA for the CDR3: TGTGCCATCAGCAAGGCGGGCAGGGAAGATGGCTACACCTTC. Translated: CAISKAGREDGYTF.

This clonotype was counted many times. The chain recombines TRBV5-1 with TRBJ2-4, with 12 bases fitting TRBD1. Germline-derived CDR1 and CDR2 are SGHRS and YFSETQ. This CDR3 is 15 amino acids long. The V gene end was trimmed by 6 bases and the J gene end by 7 bases; junction bases not matched to a gene: 8. The CDR3 region is CASTPGQGAWNIQYF. The CDR3 bases are TGCGCCAGCACTCCGGGACAGGGGGCTTGGAACATTCAGTACTTC.

There are a few counts of this clonotype. This chain joins TRBV7-2 and TRBJ2-3; D remains unclear. This CDR3 comprises 11 residues. Germline V CDR1 and CDR2: SGHTA, FQGNSA. Between the trimmed V and J ends, which lost 4 bases and 9 bases, there was a span of 8 bases. CDR3 protein: CASSSLGTQYF. The CDR3 coding sequence is TGTGCCAGCAGCTCCCTTGGGACGCAGTATTTT.

This clonotype showed up just a few times. The chain has TRBV29-1 and TRBJ1-6; D gene ambiguous. From germline, CDR1 is SQVTM and CDR2 ANQGSEA. V lost 0 bases and J 7 bases, leaving 4 bases between the germline ends. This CDR3 region has 12 residues. CDR3 bases: TGCAGCGTTGAAGAGGGGAATTCACCCCTCCACTTT. Translation gives CSVEEGNSPLHF.

Many counts were recorded for this clonotype. One end of the junction varies from germline; a read error may be responsible. The chain is built from TRBV5-1 and TRBJ2-1, with D perhaps TRBD2 (5 bases). Germline V gene data show CDR1 as SGHRS and CDR2 as YFSETQ. CDR3 length: 14 residues. CDR3 DNA: TGTGCCAGCAGCTTAGGGAGCTCCTACAATGAGCAGTTCTTC. It yields the protein CASSLGSSYNEQFF.

The sample holds a few counts of this clonotype. CDR3 sequence reads: CASSPALNGQYIGTQYF. For the CDR3, the DNA is TGTGCCAGCAGCCCAGCACTCAACGGACAGTATATCGGGACCCAGTACTTC. This chain links TRBV2 with TRBJ2-5; maybe TRBD1 (6 bases). CDR1 and CDR2 (germline): SNHLY, FYNNEI. This CDR3 is built from 17 residues. The V and J ends lost 6 bases and 7 bases respectively, with 27 bases between them.

This chain connects TRBV7-9 to TRBJ2-7, with a weak D call TRBD1 (6 bases). The CDR3 sequence is 14 residues long. Trimming took off 4 bases at V and 5 bases at J, with 15 bases between the two ends. Looked up from germline, CDR1 is SEHNR and CDR2 is FQNEAQ (reference sequence). The CDR3 here is CASSSSRSGDEQYF. In DNA form, the CDR3 reads TGTGCCAGCAGCTCCTCACGATCAGGGGACGAGCAGTACTTC.

This clonotype showed up just a few times. The rearrangement joins TRBV20-1 to TRBJ2-7; TRBD1 matches 7 bases. Per germline, CDR1 DFQATT and CDR2 SNEGSKA (reference sequence). V lost 6 bases, J lost 4 bases, and 6 bases stayed unmatched. The CDR3 consists of 12 residues. The CDR3 here is CSANGDSYEQYF. In DNA form, the CDR3 reads TGCAGTGCCAACGGGGACAGTTACGAGCAGTACTTC.

V gene TRBV3-1 combines with J gene TRBJ1-2, with no clear D. The CDR3 consists of 15 residues. Germline CDR1 LGHDT, CDR2 YNNKEL (reference sequence). V was cut by 1 base and J by 2 bases, with 11 bases left in between. The CDR3 DNA reads TGTGCCAGCAGCCAAGGACGGCTCTTCAACTATGGCTACACCTTC. This codes for CASSQGRLFNYGYTF. Filled out from reference TRBV3-1 and TRBJ1-2, the complete variable domain reads DTAVSQTPKYLVTQMGNDKSIKCEQNLGHDTMYWYKQDSKKFLKIMFSYNNKELIINETVPNRFSPKSPDKAHLNLHINSLELGDSAVYFCASSQGRLFNYGYTFGSGTRLTVV.

This chain connects TRBV11-2 to TRBJ2-3; D gene uncertain. V lost 1 base and J 7 bases, leaving 9 bases between the germline ends. Germline CDR1 and CDR2: SGHAT and FQNNGV. The CDR3 runs to 13 residues. As DNA, the CDR3 is TGTGCCAGCAGCTTAGGGGGTCAGTATACGCAGTATTTT. Protein: CASSLGGQYTQYF.